The present TCR beta chain was sequenced within a study of blood T cell repertoires in COVID-19. Background on the study: Sources were T cells, B-cell-depleted T cells, or PBMCs; the material itself was cDNA or gDNA.

Original handling: Counts of nucleated cells, estimated from reference gene primer amplification, were obtained. The protocol was immunoSEQ multiplex PCR, while the TCRdb copy is restricted to in-frame clones and leaves out a portion. V and J calls and clone size come straight from that table; D and trimming were deduced from the DNA. The sample has 150,000 or so clones; roughly 89% are singletons. Germline CDR1 and CDR2: MNHEY and SVGAGI. The germline V and J ends were trimmed by 6 bases and 14 bases, with 17 bases remaining between them. The CDR3 has 12 residues. This clonotype was obtained from a man aged 50 to 60 with acute or convalescent COVID-19. V gene TRBV6-5 combines with J gene TRBJ2-1; tentatively, D is TRBD1 (6 bases). What was sequenced was peripheral blood. CDR3 DNA sequence: TGTGCCAGCAGCCCCAGGGACACCCCGGAGTTCTTC. Amino acid sequence: CASSPRDTPEFF.